The present TCR beta chain was sequenced within a study of T cell repertoires in cytomegalovirus infection. Across the whole study: Evidence of both CMV infection and a matching HLA type came from public TCR beta signatures.

Each CDR3 protein is one row after TCRdb ran MiXCR on the reads. The data contain 200,000 to 250,000 distinct CDR3 sequences, approximately 22% of them singletons. The CDR3 spans 17 residues. Germline trimming cut 3 bases from V and 0 bases from J; bases unmatched to any gene: 5. Germline values: CDR1 SGHRS, CDR2 YFSETQ. This clonotype turned up a few times. Its specificity is not known. Study observations and caveats: HLA-C-restricted CMV-specific TCR beta clonotypes were dominant in the ex vivo response. Of the TCR beta families, the public ones yielded a cumulative frequency that identified carriers of CMV plus the relevant HLA.

This TCR derives from a human donor in good health (CMV status not recorded). Some clones in this sample may be carry-over from other donors' samples. This chain connects TRBV5-1 to TRBJ2-2, with TRBD2 matching over 10 bases. The sample comprised CD8+ T cells from PBMCs. The CDR3 DNA sequence: TGCGCCAGCAGCTCCAAACTAGCGGGGACGAACACCGGGGAGCTGTTTTTT. Encoded protein: CASSSKLAGTNTGELFF.